This T cell receptor (beta chain) was retrieved from a study of T cell repertoires in cytomegalovirus infection. Study-wide context: The authors relied on CMV epitopes, both recently identified HLA-C-restricted and well-studied HLA-B-restricted. Through public TCR beta signatures, both CMV infection and matching HLA type were indicated.

TCRdb called the reads again in MiXCR, with one record for every CDR3 protein. The sample yields a few hundred thousand distinct CDR3 sequences, approximately 25% seen once. Details on this clonotype: Its antigen is unidentified.

Findings and caveats of the study: Identification of carriers of CMV plus the relevant HLA was achieved through cumulative public TCR beta family frequency. Ex vivo responses were dominated by HLA-C-restricted CMV-specific TCR beta clonotypes.

The TCR originated in a human donor in good health (CMV status not recorded). Some clones in this sample may be carry-over from other donors' samples. The sequenced sample was cultured PBMCs, obtained from culture after CMV antigen stimulation.

CDR3 in amino acids: CASIPNQGNIQYF. The CDR3 DNA reads as TGTGCCAGCATACCTAATCAGGGAAACATTCAGTACTTC. V usage is TRBV2 and J usage is TRBJ2-4; a possible D gene is TRBD1 (5 bases). V was clipped by 7 bases and J by 6 bases, with 13 bases between them. CDR3 length: 13 residues. Germline CDR1 SNHLY, CDR2 FYNNEI.